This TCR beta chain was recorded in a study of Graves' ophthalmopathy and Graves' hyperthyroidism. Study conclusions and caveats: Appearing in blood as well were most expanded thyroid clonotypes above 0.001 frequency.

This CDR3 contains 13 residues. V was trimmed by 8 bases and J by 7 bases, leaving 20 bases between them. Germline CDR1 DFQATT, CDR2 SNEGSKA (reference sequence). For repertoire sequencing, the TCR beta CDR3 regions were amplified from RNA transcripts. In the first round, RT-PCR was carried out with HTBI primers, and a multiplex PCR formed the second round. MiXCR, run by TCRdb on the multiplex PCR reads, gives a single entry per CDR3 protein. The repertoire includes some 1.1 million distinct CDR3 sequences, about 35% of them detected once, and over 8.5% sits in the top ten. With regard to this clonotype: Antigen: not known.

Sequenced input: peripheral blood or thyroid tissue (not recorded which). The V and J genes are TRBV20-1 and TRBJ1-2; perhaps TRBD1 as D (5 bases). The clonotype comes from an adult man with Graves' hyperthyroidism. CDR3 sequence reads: CSSIRDLGSGYTF. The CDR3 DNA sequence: TGCAGTTCAATTCGGGACTTAGGGTCTGGCTACACCTTC.